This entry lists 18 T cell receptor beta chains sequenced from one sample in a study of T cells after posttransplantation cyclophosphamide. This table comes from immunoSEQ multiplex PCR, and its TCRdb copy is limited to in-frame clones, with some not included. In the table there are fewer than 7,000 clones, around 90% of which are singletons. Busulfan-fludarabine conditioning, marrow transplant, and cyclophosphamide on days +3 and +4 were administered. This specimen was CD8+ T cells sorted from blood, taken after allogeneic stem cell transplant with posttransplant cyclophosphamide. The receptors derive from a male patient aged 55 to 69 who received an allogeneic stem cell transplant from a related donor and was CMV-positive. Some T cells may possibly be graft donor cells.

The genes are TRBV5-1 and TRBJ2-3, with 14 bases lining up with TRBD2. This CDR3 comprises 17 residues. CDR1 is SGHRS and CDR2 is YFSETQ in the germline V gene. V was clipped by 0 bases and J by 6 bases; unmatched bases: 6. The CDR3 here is CASSLGLAGGLVDTQYF. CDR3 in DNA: TGCGCCAGCAGCTTGGGACTAGCGGGGGGGCTCGTCGATACGCAGTATTTT.

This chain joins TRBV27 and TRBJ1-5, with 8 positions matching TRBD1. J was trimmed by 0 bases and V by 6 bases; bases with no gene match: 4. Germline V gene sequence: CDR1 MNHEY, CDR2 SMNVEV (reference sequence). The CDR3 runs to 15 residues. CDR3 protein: CASSDRGFSNQPQHF. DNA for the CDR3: TGTGCCAGCAGCGACAGGGGATTTAGCAATCAGCCCCAGCATTTT.

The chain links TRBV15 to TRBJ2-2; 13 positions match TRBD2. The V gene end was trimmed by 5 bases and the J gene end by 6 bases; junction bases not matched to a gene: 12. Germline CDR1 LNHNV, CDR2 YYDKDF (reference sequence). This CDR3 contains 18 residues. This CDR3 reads CATSSRTSGGANPGELFF. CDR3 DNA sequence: TGTGCCACCAGCTCCCGGACTAGCGGGGGTGCTAACCCCGGGGAGCTGTTTTTT.

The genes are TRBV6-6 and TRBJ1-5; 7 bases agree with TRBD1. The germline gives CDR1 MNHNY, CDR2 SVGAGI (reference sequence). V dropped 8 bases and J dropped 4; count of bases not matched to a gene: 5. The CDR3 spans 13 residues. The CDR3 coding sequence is TGTGCCAGCCAAGGGACAGCAAATCAGCCCCAGCATTTT. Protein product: CASQGTANQPQHF.

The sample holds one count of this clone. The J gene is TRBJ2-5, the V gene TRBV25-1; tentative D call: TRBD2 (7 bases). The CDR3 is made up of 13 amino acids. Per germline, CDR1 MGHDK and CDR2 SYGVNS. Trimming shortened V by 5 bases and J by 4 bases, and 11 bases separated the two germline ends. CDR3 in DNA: TGTGCCAGCAGTCCCCGGGGGGCAGAGACCCAGTACTTC. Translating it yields CASSPRGAETQYF.

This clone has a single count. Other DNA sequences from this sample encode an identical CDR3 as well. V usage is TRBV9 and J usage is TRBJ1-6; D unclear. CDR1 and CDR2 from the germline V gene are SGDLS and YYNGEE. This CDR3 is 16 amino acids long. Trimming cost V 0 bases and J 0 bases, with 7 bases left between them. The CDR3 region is CASSVEQSSYNSPLHF. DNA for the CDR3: TGTGCCAGCAGCGTAGAACAGAGCTCCTATAATTCACCCCTCCACTTT.

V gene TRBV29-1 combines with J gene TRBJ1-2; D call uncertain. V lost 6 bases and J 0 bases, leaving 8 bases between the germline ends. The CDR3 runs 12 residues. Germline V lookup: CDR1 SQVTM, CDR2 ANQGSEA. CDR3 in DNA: TGCAGCGTAGTAGAAGCTAACTATGGCTACACCTTC. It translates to CSVVEANYGYTF.

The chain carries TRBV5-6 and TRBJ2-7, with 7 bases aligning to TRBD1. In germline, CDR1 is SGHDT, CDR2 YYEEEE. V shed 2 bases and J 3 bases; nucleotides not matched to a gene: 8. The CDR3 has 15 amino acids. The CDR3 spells CASSFIRQGSYEQYF. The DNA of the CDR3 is TGTGCCAGCAGCTTTATTCGACAGGGCAGCTACGAGCAGTACTTC.

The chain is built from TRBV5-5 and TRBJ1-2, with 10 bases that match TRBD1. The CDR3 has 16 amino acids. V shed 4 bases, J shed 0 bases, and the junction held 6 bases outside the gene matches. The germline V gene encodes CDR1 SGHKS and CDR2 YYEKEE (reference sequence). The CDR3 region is CASSRDRGFTNYGYTF. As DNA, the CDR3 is TGTGCCAGCAGCCGGGACAGGGGATTCACTAACTATGGCTACACCTTC.

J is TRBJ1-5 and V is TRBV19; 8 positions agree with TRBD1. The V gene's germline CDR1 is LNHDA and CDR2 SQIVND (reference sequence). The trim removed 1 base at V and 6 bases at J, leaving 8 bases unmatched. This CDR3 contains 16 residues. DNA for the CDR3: TGTGCCAGTAGTATAGCTCCAGGGGGCAGGACTCAGCCCCAGCATTTT. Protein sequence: CASSIAPGGRTQPQHF.

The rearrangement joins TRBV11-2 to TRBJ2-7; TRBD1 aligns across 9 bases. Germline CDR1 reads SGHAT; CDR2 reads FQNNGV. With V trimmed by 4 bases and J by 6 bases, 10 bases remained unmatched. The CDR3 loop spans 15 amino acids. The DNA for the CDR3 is TGTGCCAGCAGCTCAATATTGGGACAGGGTAGCGAGCAGTACTTC. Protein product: CASSSILGQGSEQYF.

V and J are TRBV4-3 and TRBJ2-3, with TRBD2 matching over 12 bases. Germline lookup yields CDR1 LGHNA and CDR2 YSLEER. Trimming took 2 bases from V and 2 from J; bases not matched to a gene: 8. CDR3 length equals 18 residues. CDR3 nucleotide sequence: TGCGCCAGCAGCCAAAACCCTAGCGGGGGGGCCTCCACAGATACGCAGTATTTT. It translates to CASSQNPSGGASTDTQYF.

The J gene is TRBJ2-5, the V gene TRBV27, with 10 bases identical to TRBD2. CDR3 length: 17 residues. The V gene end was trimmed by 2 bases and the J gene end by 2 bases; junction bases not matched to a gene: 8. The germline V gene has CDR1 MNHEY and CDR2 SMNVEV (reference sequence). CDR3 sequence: CASSLHRLAGDQETQYF. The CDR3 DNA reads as TGTGCCAGCAGTTTACATAGGCTAGCGGGGGATCAAGAGACCCAGTACTTC.

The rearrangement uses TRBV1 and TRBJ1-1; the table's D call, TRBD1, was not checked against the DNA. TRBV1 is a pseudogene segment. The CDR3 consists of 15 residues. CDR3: CTSSQDPAGLTEAFF. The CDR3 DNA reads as TGCACCAGCAGCCAAGATCCGGCAGGGCTGACTGAAGCTTTCTTT.

CDR3 amino acids: CASSLSGNHGEQYF. The CDR3 bases are TGTGCCAGCAGCTTAAGTGGCAACCACGGGGAGCAGTACTTC. J is TRBJ2-7 and V is TRBV11-1, with D uncertain. Germline V gives CDR1 SGHAT, CDR2 FQDESV (reference sequence). CDR3 length equals 14 residues. V was clipped by 2 bases and J by 7 bases, with 15 bases between them.

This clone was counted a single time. CDR3 nucleotides: TGCAGTGCTACAGGGAATTCCGGCTACACCTTC. Translating it yields CSATGNSGYTF. The chain has TRBV20-1 and TRBJ1-2, with D tentatively TRBD1 (5 bases). Germline V gene sequence: CDR1 DFQATT, CDR2 SNEGSKA (reference sequence). CDR3 length: 11 residues. With 4 bases removed from V and 8 bases from J, the gap between germline ends came to 11 bases.

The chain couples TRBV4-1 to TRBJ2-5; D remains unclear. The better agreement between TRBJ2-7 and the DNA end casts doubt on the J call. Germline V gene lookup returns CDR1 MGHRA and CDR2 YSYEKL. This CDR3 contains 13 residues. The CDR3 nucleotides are TGCGCCAGCAGCCAAGTTAACAGCTACGAGCAGTACTTC. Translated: CASSQVNSYEQYF.

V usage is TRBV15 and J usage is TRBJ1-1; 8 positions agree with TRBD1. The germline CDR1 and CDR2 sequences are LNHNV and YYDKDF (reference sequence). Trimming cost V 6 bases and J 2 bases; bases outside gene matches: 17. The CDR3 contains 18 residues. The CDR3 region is CATSTTRLLGQGNTEAFF. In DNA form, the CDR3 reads TGTGCCACCAGTACGACTCGACTTTTAGGACAGGGAAACACTGAAGCTTTCTTT.